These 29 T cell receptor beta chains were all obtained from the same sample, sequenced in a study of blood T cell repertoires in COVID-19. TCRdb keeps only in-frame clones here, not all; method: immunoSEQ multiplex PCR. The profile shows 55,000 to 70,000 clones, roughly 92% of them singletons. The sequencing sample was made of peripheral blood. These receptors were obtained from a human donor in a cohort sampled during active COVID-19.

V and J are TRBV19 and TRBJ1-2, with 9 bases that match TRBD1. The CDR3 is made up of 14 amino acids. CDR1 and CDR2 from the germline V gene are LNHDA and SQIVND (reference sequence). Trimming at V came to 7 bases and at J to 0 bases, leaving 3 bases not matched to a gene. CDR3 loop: CASIGQGPNYGYTF. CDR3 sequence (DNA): TGTGCCAGTATTGGACAGGGGCCTAACTATGGCTACACCTTC.

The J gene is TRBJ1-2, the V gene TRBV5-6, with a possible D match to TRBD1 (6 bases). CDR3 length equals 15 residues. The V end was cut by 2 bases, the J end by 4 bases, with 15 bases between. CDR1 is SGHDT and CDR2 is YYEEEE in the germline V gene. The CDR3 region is CASSLRGTGTYGYTF. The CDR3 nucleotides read TGTGCCAGCAGCTTAAGGGGAACAGGGACCTATGGCTACACCTTC.

CDR3 DNA: TGCAGCGTGGGACAGCTTGGGGAGACCCAGTACTTC. Amino acids: CSVGQLGETQYF. The J gene is TRBJ2-5, the V gene TRBV29-1, with 7 bases lining up with TRBD1. V dropped 6 bases and J dropped 5; count of bases not matched to a gene: 6. This CDR3 region has 12 residues. The germline gives CDR1 SQVTM, CDR2 ANQGSEA.

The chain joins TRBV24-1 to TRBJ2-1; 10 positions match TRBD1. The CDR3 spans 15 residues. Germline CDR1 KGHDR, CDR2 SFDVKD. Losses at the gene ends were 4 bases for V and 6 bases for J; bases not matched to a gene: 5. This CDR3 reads CATSDRTGGTNEQFF. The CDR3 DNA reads TGTGCCACCAGTGACCGGACAGGGGGTACCAATGAGCAGTTCTTC.

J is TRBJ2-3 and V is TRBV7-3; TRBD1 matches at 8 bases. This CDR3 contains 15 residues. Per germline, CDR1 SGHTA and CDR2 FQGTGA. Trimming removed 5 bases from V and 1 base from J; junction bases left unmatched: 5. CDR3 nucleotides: TGTGCCAGCAGCCCACAGGGACAGGGCACAGATACGCAGTATTTT. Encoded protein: CASSPQGQGTDTQYF.

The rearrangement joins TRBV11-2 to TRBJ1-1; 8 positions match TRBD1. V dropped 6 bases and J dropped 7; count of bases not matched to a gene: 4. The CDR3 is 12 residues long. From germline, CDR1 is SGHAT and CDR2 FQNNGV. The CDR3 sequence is CASRPGGNEAFF. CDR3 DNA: TGTGCCAGCAGGCCAGGGGGCAATGAAGCTTTCTTT.

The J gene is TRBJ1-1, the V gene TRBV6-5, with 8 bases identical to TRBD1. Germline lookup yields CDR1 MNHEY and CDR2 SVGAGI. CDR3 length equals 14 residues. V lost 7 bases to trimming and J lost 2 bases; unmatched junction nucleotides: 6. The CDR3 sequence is CASTSDRGNTEAFF. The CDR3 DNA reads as TGTGCCAGCACCTCAGACAGGGGCAACACTGAAGCTTTCTTT.

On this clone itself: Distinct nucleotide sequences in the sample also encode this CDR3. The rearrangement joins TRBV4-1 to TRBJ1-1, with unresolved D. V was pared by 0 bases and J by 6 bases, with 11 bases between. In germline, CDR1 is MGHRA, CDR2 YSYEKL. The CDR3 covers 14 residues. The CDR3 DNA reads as TGCGCCAGCAGCCAAGAGGGGAGAGCTTCTGAAGCTTTCTTT. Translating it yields CASSQEGRASEAFF.

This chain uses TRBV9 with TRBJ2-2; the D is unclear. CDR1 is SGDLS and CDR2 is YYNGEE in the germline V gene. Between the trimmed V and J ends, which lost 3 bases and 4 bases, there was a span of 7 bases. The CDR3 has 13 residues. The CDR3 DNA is TGTGCCAGCAGCGCCCCGGTCACCGGGGAGCTGTTTTTT. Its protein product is CASSAPVTGELFF.

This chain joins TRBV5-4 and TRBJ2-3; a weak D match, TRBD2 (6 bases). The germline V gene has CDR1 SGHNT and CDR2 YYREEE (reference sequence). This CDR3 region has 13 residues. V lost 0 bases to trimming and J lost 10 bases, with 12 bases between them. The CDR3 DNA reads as TGTGCCAGCAGCTTGGGGGGAGCGGGTGCGCAGTATTTT. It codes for CASSLGGAGAQYF. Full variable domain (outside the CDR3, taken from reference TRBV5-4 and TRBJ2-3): ETGVTQSPTHLIKTRGQQVTLRCSSQSGHNTVSWYQQALGQGPQFIFQYYREEENGRGNFPPRFSGLQFPNYSSELNVNALELDDSALYLCASSLGGAGAQYFGPGTRLTVL.

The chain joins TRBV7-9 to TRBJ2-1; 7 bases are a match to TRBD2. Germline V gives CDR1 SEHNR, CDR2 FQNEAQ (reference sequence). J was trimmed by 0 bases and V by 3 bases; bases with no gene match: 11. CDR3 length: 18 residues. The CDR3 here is CASSFGGGGSVSYNEQFF. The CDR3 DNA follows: TGTGCCAGCAGCTTTGGGGGAGGCGGGAGTGTCTCCTACAATGAGCAGTTCTTC.

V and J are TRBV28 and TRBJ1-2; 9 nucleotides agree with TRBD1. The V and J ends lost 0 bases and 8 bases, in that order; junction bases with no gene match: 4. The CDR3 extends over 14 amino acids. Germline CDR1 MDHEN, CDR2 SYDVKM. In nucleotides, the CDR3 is TGTGCCAGCAGTTTATGGGACAGGGGCCGAGGCTACACCTTC. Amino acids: CASSLWDRGRGYTF.

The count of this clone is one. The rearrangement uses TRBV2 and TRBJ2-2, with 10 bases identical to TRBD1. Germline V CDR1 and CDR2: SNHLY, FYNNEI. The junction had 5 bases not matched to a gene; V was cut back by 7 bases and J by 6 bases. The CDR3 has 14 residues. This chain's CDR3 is CASIWDRGPGELFF. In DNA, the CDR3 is TGTGCCAGCATTTGGGACAGGGGTCCCGGGGAGCTGTTTTTT.

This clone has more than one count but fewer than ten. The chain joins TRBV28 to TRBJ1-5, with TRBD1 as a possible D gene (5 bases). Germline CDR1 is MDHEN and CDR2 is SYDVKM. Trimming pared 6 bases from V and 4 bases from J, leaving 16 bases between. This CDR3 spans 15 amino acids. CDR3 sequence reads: CASSPGRGMNQPQHF. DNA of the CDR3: TGTGCCAGCAGCCCAGGAAGGGGCATGAATCAGCCCCAGCATTTT.

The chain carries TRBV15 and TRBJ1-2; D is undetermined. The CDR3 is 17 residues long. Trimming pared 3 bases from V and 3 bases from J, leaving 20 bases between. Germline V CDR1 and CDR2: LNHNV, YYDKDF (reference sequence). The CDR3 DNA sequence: TGTGCCACCAGCAGCCCTCCGTGGAGAGGGAGCGACTATGGCTACACCTTC. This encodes CATSSPPWRGSDYGYTF.

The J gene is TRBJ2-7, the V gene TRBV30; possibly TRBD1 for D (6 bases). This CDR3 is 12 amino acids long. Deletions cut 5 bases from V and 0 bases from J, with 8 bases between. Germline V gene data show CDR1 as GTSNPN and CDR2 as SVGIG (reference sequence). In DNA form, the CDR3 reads TGTGCCTGGGGGGGCCGCTCCTACGAGCAGTACTTC. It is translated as CAWGGRSYEQYF.

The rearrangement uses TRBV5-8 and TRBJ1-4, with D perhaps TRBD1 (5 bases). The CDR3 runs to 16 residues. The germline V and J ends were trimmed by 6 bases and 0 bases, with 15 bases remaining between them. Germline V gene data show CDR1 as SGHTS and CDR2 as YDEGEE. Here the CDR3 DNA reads TGTGCCAGCAACGAATTAGGGGCTGCAACTAATGAAAAACTGTTTTTT. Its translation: CASNELGAATNEKLFF. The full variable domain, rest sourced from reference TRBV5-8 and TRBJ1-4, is EAGVTQSPTHLIKTRGQQATLRCSPISGHTSVYWYQQALGLGLQFLLWYDEGEERNRGNFPPRFSGRQFPNYSSELNVNALELEDSALYLCASNELGAATNEKLFFGSGTQLSVL.

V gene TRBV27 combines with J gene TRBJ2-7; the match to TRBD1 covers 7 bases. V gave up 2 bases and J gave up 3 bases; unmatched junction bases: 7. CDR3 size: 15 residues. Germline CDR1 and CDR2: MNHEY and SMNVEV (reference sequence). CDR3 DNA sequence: TGTGCCAGCAGTTTAGGTCCGGGACAGAGCTACGAGCAGTACTTC. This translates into CASSLGPGQSYEQYF.

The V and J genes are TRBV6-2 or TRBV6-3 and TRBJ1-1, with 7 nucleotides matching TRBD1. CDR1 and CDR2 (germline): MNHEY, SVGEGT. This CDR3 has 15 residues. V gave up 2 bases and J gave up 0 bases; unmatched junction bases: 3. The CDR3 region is CASSYVGTVNTEAFF. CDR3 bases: TGTGCCAGCAGTTACGTTGGGACAGTGAACACTGAAGCTTTCTTT.

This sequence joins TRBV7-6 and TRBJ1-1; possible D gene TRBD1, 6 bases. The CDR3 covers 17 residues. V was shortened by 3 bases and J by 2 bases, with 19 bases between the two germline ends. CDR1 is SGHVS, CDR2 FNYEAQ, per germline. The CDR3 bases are TGTGCCAGCAGCTTGGGGGGGCAGGAATCGTTCAACACTGAAGCTTTCTTT. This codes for CASSLGGQESFNTEAFF.

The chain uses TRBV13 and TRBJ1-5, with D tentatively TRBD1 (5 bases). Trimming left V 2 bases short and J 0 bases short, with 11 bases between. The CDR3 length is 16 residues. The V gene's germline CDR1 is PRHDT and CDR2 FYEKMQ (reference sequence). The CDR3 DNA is TGTGCCAGCAGCTTACGGGGGGTTAGTAGCAATCAGCCCCAGCATTTT. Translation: CASSLRGVSSNQPQHF.

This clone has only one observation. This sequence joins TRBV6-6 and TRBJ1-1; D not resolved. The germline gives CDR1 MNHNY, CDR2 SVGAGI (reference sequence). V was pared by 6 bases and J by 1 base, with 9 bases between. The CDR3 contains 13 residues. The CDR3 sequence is CASREDGNTEAFF. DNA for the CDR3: TGTGCCAGCAGGGAGGACGGGAACACTGAAGCTTTCTTT.

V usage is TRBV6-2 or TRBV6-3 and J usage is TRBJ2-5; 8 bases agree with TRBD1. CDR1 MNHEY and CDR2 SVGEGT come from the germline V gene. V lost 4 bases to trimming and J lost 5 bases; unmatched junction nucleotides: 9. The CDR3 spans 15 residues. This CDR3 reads CASSFRQGARETQYF. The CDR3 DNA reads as TGTGCCAGCAGTTTTCGCCAGGGGGCTCGGGAGACCCAGTACTTC.

For the CDR3, the DNA is TGTGCCTGGAGTGTAGGGGGCACTAACTATGGCTACACCTTC. Its translation is CAWSVGGTNYGYTF. V usage is TRBV30 and J usage is TRBJ1-2; 7 nucleotides agree with TRBD1. V gave up 0 bases and J gave up 0 bases; unmatched junction bases: 1. The CDR3 consists of 14 residues. Germline CDR1 reads GTSNPN; CDR2 reads SVGIG (reference sequence).

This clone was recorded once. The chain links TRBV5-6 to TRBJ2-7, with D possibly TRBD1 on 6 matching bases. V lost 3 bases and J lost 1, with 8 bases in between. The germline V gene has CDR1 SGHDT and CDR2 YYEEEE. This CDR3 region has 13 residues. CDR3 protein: CASSSDRSYEQYF. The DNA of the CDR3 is TGTGCCAGCAGCTCGGACAGATCCTACGAGCAGTACTTC.

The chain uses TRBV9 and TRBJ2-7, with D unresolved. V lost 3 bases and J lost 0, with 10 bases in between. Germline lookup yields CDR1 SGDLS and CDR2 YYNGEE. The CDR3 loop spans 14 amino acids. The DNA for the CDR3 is TGTGCCAGCAGCGAATCCCCCAGCTCCTACGAGCAGTACTTC. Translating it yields CASSESPSSYEQYF.

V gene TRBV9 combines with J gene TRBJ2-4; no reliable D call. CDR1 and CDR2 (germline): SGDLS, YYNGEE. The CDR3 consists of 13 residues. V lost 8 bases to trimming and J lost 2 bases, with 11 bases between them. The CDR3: CARLRYSKNIQYF. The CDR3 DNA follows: TGTGCCAGGCTACGGTATTCCAAAAACATTCAGTACTTC.

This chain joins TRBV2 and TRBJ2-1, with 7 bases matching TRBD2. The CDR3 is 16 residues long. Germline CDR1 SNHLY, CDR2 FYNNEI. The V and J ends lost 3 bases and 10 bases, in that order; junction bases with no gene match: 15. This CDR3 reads CASSEWAVGTMGEQFF. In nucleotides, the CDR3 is TGTGCCAGCAGTGAGTGGGCAGTTGGGACTATGGGCGAGCAGTTCTTC.

The CDR3 here is CATDQGANTEAFF. In DNA, the CDR3 is TGTGCCACCGACCAGGGGGCGAACACTGAAGCTTTCTTT. V and J are TRBV12-3 or TRBV12-4 and TRBJ1-1, with 8 bases identical to TRBD1. CDR3 size: 13 residues. V trimming: 10 bases; J trimming: 1 base; junction bases outside the gene matches: 5.